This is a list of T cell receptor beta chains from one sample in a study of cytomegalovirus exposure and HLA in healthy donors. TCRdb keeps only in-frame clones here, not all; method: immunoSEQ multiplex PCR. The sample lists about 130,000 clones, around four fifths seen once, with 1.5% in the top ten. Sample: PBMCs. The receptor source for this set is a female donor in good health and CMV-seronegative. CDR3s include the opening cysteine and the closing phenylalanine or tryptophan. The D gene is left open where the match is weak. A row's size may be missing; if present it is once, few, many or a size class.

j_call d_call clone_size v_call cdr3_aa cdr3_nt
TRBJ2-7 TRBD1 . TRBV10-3 CAISEPYSGGSSYEQYF TGTGCCATCAGTGAGCCCTATTCAGGGGGCTCGTCCTACGAGCAGTACTTC
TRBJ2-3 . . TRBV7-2 CASSLALTDTQYF TGTGCCAGCAGCTTAGCTCTCACAGATACGCAGTATTTT
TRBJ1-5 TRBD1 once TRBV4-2 CASSQGGQGNQPQHF TGTGCCAGCAGCCAAGGGGGACAGGGGAATCAGCCCCAGCATTTT
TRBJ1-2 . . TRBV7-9 CASSLARGANGYTF TGTGCCAGCAGCTTAGCCAGGGGAGCGAATGGCTACACCTTC
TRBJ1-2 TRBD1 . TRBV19 CASRRQEGQGGYTF TGTGCCAGTAGGCGACAAGAGGGACAGGGAGGCTACACCTTC
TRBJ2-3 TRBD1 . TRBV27 CASSLGTGRTDTQYF TGTGCCAGCAGTCTTGGGACAGGACGCACAGATACGCAGTATTTT
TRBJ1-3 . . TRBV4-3 CASSQDPFSGNTIYF TGCGCCAGCAGCCAAGACCCGTTCTCTGGAAACACCATATATTTT
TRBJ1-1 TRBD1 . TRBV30 CAWSVGQGVTEAFF TGTGCCTGGAGTGTGGGACAGGGGGTCACTGAAGCTTTCTTT
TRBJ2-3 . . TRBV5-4 CASKRGMDTQYF TGTGCCAGCAAAAGGGGCATGGATACGCAGTATTTT
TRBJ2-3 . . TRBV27 CASSSRGDTQYF TGTGCCAGCAGTTCTAGGGGAGATACGCAGTATTTT
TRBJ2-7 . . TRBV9 CASSVAQFSYEQYF TGTGCCAGCAGCGTAGCGCAGTTCTCCTACGAGCAGTACTTC
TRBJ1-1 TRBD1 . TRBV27 CASSAWTGGAGNTEAFF TGTGCCAGCAGTGCTTGGACAGGGGGCGCGGGGAACACTGAAGCTTTCTTT
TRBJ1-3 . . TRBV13 CASASLNRDTRNTIYF TGTGCCAGCGCCTCTCTTAACCGGGACACAAGAAACACCATATATTTT
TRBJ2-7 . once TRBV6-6 CASSYSASSYEQYF TGTGCCAGCAGTTACTCGGCTAGCTCCTACGAGCAGTACTTC
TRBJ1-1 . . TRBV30 CAWSALTGNTEAFF TGTGCCTGGAGTGCTCTGACAGGGAACACTGAAGCTTTCTTT
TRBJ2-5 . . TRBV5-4 CASTRGGGLQETQYF TGTGCCAGCACCCGAGGGGGGGGTCTCCAAGAGACCCAGTACTTC
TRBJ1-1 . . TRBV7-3 CASSFGRNTEAFF TGTGCCAGCAGCTTCGGGAGGAACACTGAAGCTTTCTTT
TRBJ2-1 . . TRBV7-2 CASSLAGRGGGYEQFF TGTGCCAGCAGCTTAGCGGGGAGGGGGGGAGGCTATGAGCAGTTCTTC
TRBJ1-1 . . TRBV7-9 CASSWGGADAEAFF TGTGCCAGCAGCTGGGGAGGGGCGGACGCTGAAGCTTTCTTT
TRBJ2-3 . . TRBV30 CAWMAGESTDTQYF TGTGCCTGGATGGCAGGGGAGAGCACAGATACGCAGTATTTT
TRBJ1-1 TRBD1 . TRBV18 CASSPDRGNTEAFF TGTGCCAGCTCACCAGACAGGGGGAACACTGAAGCTTTCTTT
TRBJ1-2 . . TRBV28 CASSLQRAHDGYTF TGTGCCAGCAGTTTACAGAGGGCCCACGATGGCTACACCTTC
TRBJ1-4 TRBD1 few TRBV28 CASSSDRATNEKLFF TGTGCCAGCAGTTCGGACAGGGCAACTAATGAAAAACTGTTTTTT
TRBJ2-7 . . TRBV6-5 CASSYGAGGEYEQYF TGTGCCAGCAGTTACGGGGCAGGCGGGGAATACGAGCAGTACTTC
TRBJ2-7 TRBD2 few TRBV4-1 CASSQVGTSYEQYF TGCGCCAGCAGCCAAGTAGGGACTAGCTACGAGCAGTACTTC
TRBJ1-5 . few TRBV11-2 CASSLSGGGNQPQHF TGTGCCAGCAGCCTCTCTGGGGGGGGCAATCAGCCCCAGCATTTT
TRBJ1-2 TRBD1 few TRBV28 CASSPGQGAVNYGYTF TGTGCCAGCAGTCCCGGACAGGGGGCAGTAAACTATGGCTACACCTTC
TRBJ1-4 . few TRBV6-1 CASSEGGTFSEKLFF TGTGCCAGCAGTGAAGGGGGGACTTTCTCTGAAAAACTGTTTTTT
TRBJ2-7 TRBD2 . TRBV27 CASSRLAGGTYEQYF TGTGCCAGCAGCCGACTAGCGGGAGGCACCTACGAGCAGTACTTC
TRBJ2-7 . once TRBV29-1 CSVGRGTGSYEQYF TGCAGCGTTGGGAGGGGTACGGGGTCCTACGAGCAGTACTTC
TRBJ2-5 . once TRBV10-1 CASSGANHREQETQYF TGCGCCAGCAGTGGGGCGAACCACAGAGAACAAGAGACCCAGTACTTC
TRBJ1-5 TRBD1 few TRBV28 CASSPQGIGNQPQHF TGTGCCAGCAGTCCACAGGGGATTGGCAATCAGCCCCAGCATTTT
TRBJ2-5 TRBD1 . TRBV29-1 CSALEHRDREKETQYF TGCAGCGCCTTAGAGCACCGGGACAGGGAGAAGGAGACCCAGTACTTC
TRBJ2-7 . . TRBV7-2 CASSSRLGQGGGEQYF TGTGCCAGCAGCTCCCGTCTTGGACAGGGAGGGGGCGAGCAGTACTTC
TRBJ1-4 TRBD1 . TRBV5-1 CASSPGQGPTNEKLFF TGCGCCAGCAGCCCAGGACAGGGGCCGACTAATGAAAAACTGTTTTTT
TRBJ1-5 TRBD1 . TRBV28 CASRLTPRTGARNQPQHF TGTGCCAGCAGGCTTACCCCGAGAACAGGGGCCCGCAATCAGCCCCAGCATTTT
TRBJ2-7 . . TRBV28 CASSFVGVYEQYF TGTGCCAGCAGTTTTGTGGGAGTCTACGAGCAGTACTTC
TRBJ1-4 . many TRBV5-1 CASSLGGLVTNEKLFF TGCGCCAGCAGCTTGGGGGGCCTTGTCACTAATGAAAAACTGTTTTTT
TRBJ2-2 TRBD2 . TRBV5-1 CASSWGTSGRAETGELFF TGCGCCAGCAGCTGGGGGACTAGCGGGAGGGCCGAAACCGGGGAGCTGTTTTTT
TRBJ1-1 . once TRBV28 CASRAPGDPSGTEAFF TGTGCCAGCAGGGCCCCCGGGGATCCCAGTGGGACTGAAGCTTTCTTT
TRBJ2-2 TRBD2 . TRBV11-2 CASSLMWGGDTGELFF TGTGCCAGCAGCTTAATGTGGGGGGGGGACACCGGGGAGCTGTTTTTT
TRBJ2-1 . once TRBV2 CASSAYGGDRIYNEQFF TGTGCCAGCAGCGCTTACGGGGGGGACAGAATCTACAATGAGCAGTTCTTC
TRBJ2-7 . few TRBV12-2 CASRPAGLSAEVSSYEQYF TGTGCAAGTCGCCCGGCGGGACTCTCGGCGGAGGTTAGCTCCTACGAGCAGTACTTC
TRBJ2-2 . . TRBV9 CASSTGGHGSTGELFF TGTGCCAGCAGCACGGGGGGCCATGGGTCGACCGGGGAGCTGTTTTTT
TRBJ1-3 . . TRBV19 CASNLYSGNTIYF TGTGCCAGTAACTTGTACTCTGGAAACACCATATATTTT